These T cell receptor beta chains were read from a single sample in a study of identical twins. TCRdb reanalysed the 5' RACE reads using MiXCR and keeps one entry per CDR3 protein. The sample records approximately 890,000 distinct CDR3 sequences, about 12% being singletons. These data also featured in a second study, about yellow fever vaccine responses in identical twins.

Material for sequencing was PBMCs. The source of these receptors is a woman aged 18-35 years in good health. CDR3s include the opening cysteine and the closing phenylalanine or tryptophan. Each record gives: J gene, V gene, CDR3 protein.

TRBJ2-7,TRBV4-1,CASSRTSGMEYEQYF
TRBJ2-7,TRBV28,CASSDGKPLREQYF
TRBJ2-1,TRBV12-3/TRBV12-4,CASSRQGEYYNEQFF
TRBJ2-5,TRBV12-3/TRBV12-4,CASRPQGGEETQYF
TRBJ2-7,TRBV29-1,CSVQEGRDSYEQYF
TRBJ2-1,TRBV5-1,CASSPGTSPVRYNEQFF
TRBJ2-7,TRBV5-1,CASSLKGLAGASYEQYF
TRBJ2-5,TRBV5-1,CASSLVGGQLSETQYF
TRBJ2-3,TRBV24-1,CATRVRGSTDTQYF
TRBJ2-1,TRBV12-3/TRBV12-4,CASSFPGADYNEQFF
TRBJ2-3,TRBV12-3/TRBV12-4,CASSNREVLTDTQYF
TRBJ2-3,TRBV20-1,CSASTLGAGSALGDTQYF
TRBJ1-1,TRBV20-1,CSARDLLKLLNGGVPEAFF
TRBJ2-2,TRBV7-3,CASSPNPQGAKAGELFF
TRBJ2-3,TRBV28,CASRGQGSTDTQYF
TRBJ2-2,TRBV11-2,CASSPGQLGRTGELFF
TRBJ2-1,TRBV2,CAIGQAWVNEQFF
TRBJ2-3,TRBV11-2,CASSFRKPDTQYF
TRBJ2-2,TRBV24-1,CATNNGRNTGELFF
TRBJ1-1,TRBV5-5,CASTELPSIINTRAFF
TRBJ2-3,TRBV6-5,CASSYSTLRGVFTDTQYF
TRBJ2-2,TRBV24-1,CATTSGTGNTGELFF
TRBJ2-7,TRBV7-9,CASSSTGVTYEQYF
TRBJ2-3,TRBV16,CASSPSRDTQYF
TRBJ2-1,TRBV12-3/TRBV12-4,CASSTHGEGRGEQFF
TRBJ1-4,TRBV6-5,CASRYFGNEKLFF
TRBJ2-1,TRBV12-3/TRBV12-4,CASSLRETYNEQFF
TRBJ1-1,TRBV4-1,CASSQGPLMNTEAFF
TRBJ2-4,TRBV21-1,CASSPPRGRTKNIQYF
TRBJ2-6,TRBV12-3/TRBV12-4,CASSSPDLRSGANVLTF
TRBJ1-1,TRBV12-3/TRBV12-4,CASSLSLVMNTEAFF
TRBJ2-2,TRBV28,CASSKPSDTGELFF
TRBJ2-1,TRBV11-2,CASSGGNGREQFF
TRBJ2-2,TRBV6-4,CASSEGDNTGELFF
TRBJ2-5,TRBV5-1,CASSLGLAGGVQETQYF
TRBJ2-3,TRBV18,CASSPKLAGIDTQYF
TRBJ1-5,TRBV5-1,CASRAGTADNQPQHF
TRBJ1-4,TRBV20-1,CSARERLTTNEKLFF
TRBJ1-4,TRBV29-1,CSVERRAANEKLFF
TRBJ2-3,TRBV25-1,CASSEASGRRGDTQYF
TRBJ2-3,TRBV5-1,CASSLVAGGLGTDTQYF